Below, one T cell receptor beta chain is given with its context. Antigen: not known. This record comes from a study of graft-versus-host responses after intestinal transplantation. Study overall: Recipients had transplants, and these were multivisceral, liver-intestinal, or isolated intestinal. Anti-thymocyte globulin served as induction for all recipients, who then took tacrolimus and steroids for about three years.

Profiled with immunoSEQ multiplex PCR; TCRdb holds only in-frame clones, not every one. Found here are 84,000 or so clones, roughly 84% of them singletons; the top ten hold about 8%. This CDR3 has 13 residues. Germline assignment: CDR1 SGHVS and CDR2 FQNEAQ. V was cut by 5 bases and J by 1 base, with 8 bases left in between. The chain recombines TRBV7-8 with TRBJ1-1; no clear D. This TCR was recovered from a human donor who was the organ donor for an intestinal transplant. This sample comprised unstimulated CD8+ T cells sorted from spleen or lymph node cells, obtained before transplant. The DNA for the CDR3 is TGTGCCAGCAGCCTCCGTCGGAACACTGAAGCTTTCTTT. Amino acids: CASSLRRNTEAFF.